Below are 30 T cell receptor beta chains sequenced from a single sample in a study of blood T cell repertoires in COVID-19. Measured with immunoSEQ multiplex PCR; TCRdb has only the in-frame clones, and not every one. The sample shows about 310,000 clones, approximately 86% of them seen only once. The source material was peripheral blood. These receptors were collected from a man between 18 and 35 years old with active or convalescent COVID-19.

This clone was counted once. V gene TRBV27 combines with J gene TRBJ1-2, with a weak D call TRBD1 (5 bases). This CDR3 is 13 amino acids long. V was trimmed by 5 bases and J by 5 bases, leaving 12 bases between them. Germline CDR1 MNHEY, CDR2 SMNVEV (reference sequence). The CDR3 here is CASSNGTLYGYTF. Here the CDR3 DNA reads TGTGCCAGCAGTAATGGGACTCTATATGGCTACACCTTC.

The genes are TRBV5-8 and TRBJ2-5; D might be TRBD1 (6 bases). Germline V gene sequence: CDR1 SGHTS, CDR2 YDEGEE. This CDR3 is built from 16 residues. V shed 0 bases and J shed 0 bases, with 12 bases lying between them. The CDR3 DNA follows: TGTGCCAGCAGCTTGGGGAGACAGGTAAACCAAGAGACCCAGTACTTC. As protein: CASSLGRQVNQETQYF.

The V call is TRBV27, the J call TRBJ2-7, with 7 bases fitting TRBD1. CDR3 length: 14 amino acids. Germline-derived CDR1 and CDR2 are MNHEY and SMNVEV (reference sequence). The V segment lost 5 bases and the J segment 2 bases; nucleotides outside the gene matches: 6. CDR3 amino acids: CASSVQGQTYEQYF. The CDR3 region has the DNA TGTGCCAGCAGTGTACAGGGGCAAACCTACGAGCAGTACTTC.

CDR3 DNA: TGTGCCAGCACCGACAGGATCAACGAGCAGTACTTC. Its protein product is CASTDRINEQYF. The gene calls are TRBV27 and TRBJ2-7, with D tentatively TRBD1 (6 bases). Germline loops: CDR1 MNHEY, CDR2 SMNVEV (reference sequence). The CDR3 totals 12 residues. Trimming took 7 bases from V and 5 from J, leaving 12 bases between them.

This chain's CDR3 is CASSFSSVNEKLFF. CDR3 nucleotides: TGTGCCAGCAGCTTTAGCAGCGTCAATGAAAAACTGTTTTTT. The genes are TRBV7-2 and TRBJ1-4; D gene uncertain. Germline V gene lookup returns CDR1 SGHTA and CDR2 FQGNSA. The CDR3 contains 14 residues. V shed 3 bases and J shed 5 bases, with 10 bases lying between them.

This clone was observed once. The chain uses TRBV15 and TRBJ1-2; the match to TRBD1 covers 7 bases. V shed 4 bases and J 7 bases; nucleotides not matched to a gene: 12. Germline CDR1 and CDR2: LNHNV and YYDKDF (reference sequence). The CDR3 has 15 residues. CDR3 protein: CATSNERSPGGGYTF. CDR3 sequence (DNA): TGTGCCACCAGCAACGAAAGGAGCCCAGGGGGTGGCTACACCTTC.

The chain carries TRBV6-6 and TRBJ2-7, with D hard to call. The V end lost 8 bases, the J end lost 5 bases, and 25 bases lay between the germline ends. The germline CDR1 and CDR2 sequences are MNHNY and SVGAGI (reference sequence). The CDR3 is 16 amino acids. CDR3 amino acids: CASRKTVGERSHEQYF. The CDR3 DNA follows: TGTGCCAGCCGAAAAACGGTCGGAGAGAGGTCCCACGAGCAGTACTTC.

The chain joins TRBV12-5 to TRBJ2-6, with D maybe TRBD1 (5 bases). The V and J ends lost 6 bases and 0 bases respectively, with 15 bases between them. The germline CDR1 and CDR2 sequences are LGHNT and FRNRAP. This CDR3 comprises 17 residues. For the CDR3, the DNA is TGTGCTAGTGGCAACGGACACGTCAGCTCTGGGGCCAACGTCCTGACTTTC. This sequence encodes CASGNGHVSSGANVLTF.

The chain combines TRBV6-5 with TRBJ1-6, with D unclear. The germline gives CDR1 MNHEY, CDR2 SVGAGI. V was cut by 4 bases and J by 0 bases, with 10 bases left in between. The CDR3 covers 16 residues. The CDR3: CASSSGKYSYNSPLHF. CDR3 nucleotides: TGTGCCAGCAGTTCCGGGAAATACTCCTATAATTCACCCCTCCACTTT.

The chain links TRBV2 to TRBJ2-2; D is unclear. The CDR3 extends over 11 amino acids. Trimming stripped 3 bases from V and 8 bases from J, with 4 bases between. The V gene's germline CDR1 is SNHLY and CDR2 FYNNEI. The chain's CDR3 is CASSDSGELFF. CDR3 in DNA: TGTGCCAGCAGTGATTCTGGGGAGCTGTTTTTT.

J is TRBJ2-5 and V is TRBV5-1; a possible D gene is TRBD2 (6 bases). Between the trimmed V and J ends, which lost 5 bases and 0 bases, there was a span of 14 bases. The germline gives CDR1 SGHRS, CDR2 YFSETQ. The CDR3 is 15 amino acids. CDR3 protein: CASSLTRPDQETQYF. The CDR3 DNA is TGCGCCAGCAGTTTGACTAGGCCAGACCAAGAGACCCAGTACTTC.

This clone was observed once. This chain's CDR3 is CASSLQLNRATSEAFF. The DNA of the CDR3 is TGCGCCAGCAGCTTGCAGTTGAACAGGGCGACCTCTGAAGCTTTCTTT. The J gene is TRBJ1-1, the V gene TRBV5-1; the D gene is possibly TRBD1 (6 bases). Germline V lookup: CDR1 SGHRS, CDR2 YFSETQ. The CDR3 loop spans 16 amino acids. V lost 1 base and J lost 6, with 19 bases in between.

For the CDR3, the DNA is TGTGCCAGCAGCTTATTGATAGCGGGAGTGGCAGATACGCAGTATTTT. Translated, it gives CASSLLIAGVADTQYF. V is TRBV7-2 and J is TRBJ2-3; 9 bases map to TRBD2. Germline CDR1 reads SGHTA; CDR2 reads FQGNSA. V shed 2 bases, J shed 4 bases, and the junction held 7 bases outside the gene matches. This CDR3 comprises 16 residues.

The V gene is TRBV28, the J gene TRBJ1-6, with D unresolved. The germline CDR1 and CDR2 sequences are MDHEN and SYDVKM. CDR3 size: 12 residues. V lost 7 bases, J lost 7 bases, and 8 bases lay in between. CDR3 sequence: CASINQNSPLHF. The CDR3 coding sequence is TGTGCCAGCATCAATCAGAATTCACCCCTCCACTTT.

Concerning this clone itself: This sample includes further DNA sequences coding for the same CDR3. The chain recombines TRBV3-1 (or the pseudogene TRBV3-2) with TRBJ1-1, with D maybe TRBD1 (6 bases). The germline CDR1 and CDR2 sequences are LGHDT and YNNKEL (reference sequence). Trimming removed 0 bases from V and 4 bases from J, with 6 bases in between. This CDR3 is built from 13 residues. Here the CDR3 reads CASSQDRGTEAFF. The CDR3 coding sequence is TGTGCCAGCAGCCAAGACAGGGGCACTGAAGCTTTCTTT.

The rearrangement uses TRBV5-1 and TRBJ2-7; D is perhaps TRBD2 (6 bases). The CDR3 covers 13 residues. The V gene's germline CDR1 is SGHRS and CDR2 YFSETQ. Trimming left V 5 bases short and J 5 bases short, with 14 bases between. CDR3 residues: CASSVQGRNEQYF. CDR3 DNA: TGCGCCAGCAGTGTCCAAGGGAGGAACGAGCAGTACTTC.

The chain employs TRBV3-1 (or the pseudogene TRBV3-2) and TRBJ1-3; 7 nucleotides align to TRBD1. This CDR3 comprises 18 residues. CDR1 LGHDT and CDR2 YNNKEL come from the germline V gene (reference sequence). Losses at the gene ends were 1 base for V and 0 bases for J; bases not matched to a gene: 9. CDR3 residues: CASSQGRDRLGSGNTIYF. In DNA, the CDR3 is TGTGCCAGCAGCCAAGGCCGGGACAGACTTGGCTCTGGAAACACCATATATTTT.

This chain connects TRBV27 to TRBJ2-7; TRBD1 might be the D (5 bases). V shed 5 bases and J shed 5 bases, with 10 bases lying between them. The length of the CDR3 is 12 residues. CDR1 and CDR2 from the germline V gene are MNHEY and SMNVEV (reference sequence). In DNA, the CDR3 is TGTGCCAGCAGTATAAGGGGCAACGAGCAGTACTTC. It encodes CASSIRGNEQYF.

CDR3 nucleotide sequence: TGTGCCATCAGCAGGGCTAGCGGGACCACCGGGGAGCTGTTTTTT. It translates to CAISRASGTTGELFF. V gene TRBV10-3 combines with J gene TRBJ2-2; 9 nucleotides align to TRBD2. V trimming: 6 bases; J trimming: 4 bases; junction bases outside the gene matches: 6. The germline CDR1 and CDR2 sequences are ENHRY and SYGVKD. This CDR3 spans 15 amino acids.

The rearrangement uses TRBV10-3 and TRBJ2-1; the D gene is possibly TRBD2 (6 bases). This CDR3 comprises 16 residues. Germline assignment: CDR1 ENHRY and CDR2 SYGVKD. Trimming pared 10 bases from V and 0 bases from J, leaving 19 bases between. The CDR3 nucleotides read TGTGCCACAGCGGGCGCGGGGCCGGGCTCCTACAATGAGCAGTTCTTC. This translates into CATAGAGPGSYNEQFF.

This clone was found a few times. The chain links TRBV7-9 to TRBJ1-1, with D possibly TRBD1 on 5 matching bases. The germline V gene has CDR1 SEHNR and CDR2 FQNEAQ (reference sequence). Trimming removed 5 bases from V and 1 base from J, with 17 bases in between. This CDR3 comprises 16 residues. CDR3 amino acids: CASSGAQDTKNTEAFF. CDR3 DNA: TGTGCCAGCAGCGGAGCTCAGGACACAAAGAACACTGAAGCTTTCTTT.

The genes are TRBV11-2 and TRBJ2-3; the match to TRBD2 covers 10 bases. The CDR3 is made up of 17 amino acids. V was clipped by 4 bases and J by 0 bases; unmatched bases: 7. Germline V lookup: CDR1 SGHAT, CDR2 FQNNGV. The CDR3 sequence: CASSSPRTSGSTDTQYF. The CDR3, as DNA: TGTGCCAGCAGCTCCCCCCGGACTAGCGGAAGCACAGATACGCAGTATTTT.

This chain links TRBV23-1 with TRBJ2-5; weak D call: TRBD1 (6 bases). TRBV23-1 falls under the ORF class, with uncertain function. This CDR3 comprises 13 residues. V was pared by 2 bases and J by 3 bases, with 7 bases between. CDR3 loop: CASSQQGKETQYF. For the CDR3, the DNA is TGCGCCAGCAGTCAACAGGGGAAAGAGACCCAGTACTTC.

CDR3 coding DNA: TGTGCCAGCAGCTCGGTAATCCCCCCGGGACAGATAAACAATGAGCAGTTCTTC. Amino acids: CASSSVIPPGQINNEQFF. The gene calls are TRBV7-6 and TRBJ2-1, with 7 bases that match TRBD1. V gave up 4 bases and J gave up 5 bases; unmatched junction bases: 17. Germline CDR1 SGHVS, CDR2 FNYEAQ. The CDR3 is 18 residues long. Complete variable domain (other parts from reference TRBV7-6 and TRBJ2-1): GAGVSQSPRYKVTKRGQDVALRCDPISGHVSLYWYRQALGQGPEFLTYFNYEAQQDKSGLPNDRFSAERPEGSISTLTIQRTEQRDSAMYRCASSSVIPPGQINNEQFFGPGTRLTVL.

This clone occurred a few times. The chain carries TRBV19 and TRBJ2-2, with D maybe TRBD1 (6 bases). The CDR3 is 15 residues long. Per the germline V gene, CDR1 is LNHDA and CDR2 is SQIVND (reference sequence). The germline V and J ends were trimmed by 5 bases and 4 bases, with 14 bases remaining between them. The CDR3 nucleotides read TGTGCCAGTAGTGGGAGAGGGGGATTCACCGGGGAGCTGTTTTTT. Translating it yields CASSGRGGFTGELFF. The complete variable domain, with remaining parts taken from reference TRBV19 and TRBJ2-2, reads DGGITQSPKYLFRKEGQNVTLSCEQNLNHDAMYWYRQDPGQGLRLIYYSQIVNDFQKGDIAEGYSVSREKKESFPLTVTSAQKNPTAFYLCASSGRGGFTGELFFGEGSRLTVL.

The CDR3 is CATQVYNSPLHF. DNA of the CDR3: TGTGCCACCCAGGTCTATAATTCACCCCTCCACTTT. The chain has TRBV15 and TRBJ1-6; D unclear. Germline lookup yields CDR1 LNHNV and CDR2 YYDKDF (reference sequence). The CDR3 length is 12 residues. V was shortened by 8 bases and J by 3 bases, with 5 bases between the two germline ends.

The chain couples TRBV20-1 to TRBJ1-1; D is uncertain. This CDR3 has 11 amino acids. V dropped 2 bases and J dropped 10 bases, with 11 bases sitting between them. The germline V gene encodes CDR1 DFQATT and CDR2 SNEGSKA (reference sequence). The CDR3 region has the DNA TGCAGTGCTAGAATAGACTCTTCAGCTTTCTTT. Translating it yields CSARIDSSAFF.

The genes are TRBV2 and TRBJ2-7; 8 bases match TRBD2. Germline V gene lookup returns CDR1 SNHLY and CDR2 FYNNEI. The CDR3 contains 14 residues. V lost 5 bases to trimming and J lost 5 bases; unmatched junction nucleotides: 8. Written as DNA, the CDR3 is TGTGCCAGCAGTTTAGAAGCGGGAGAGCACGAGCAGTACTTC. Amino acid sequence: CASSLEAGEHEQYF.

This clone appeared a single time. This sequence joins TRBV5-1 and TRBJ1-3; D not certain. Trimming took 1 base from V and 3 from J, leaving 8 bases between them. The CDR3 is made up of 14 amino acids. The germline gives CDR1 SGHRS, CDR2 YFSETQ. The CDR3 spells CASSLLPDGNTIYF. CDR3 bases: TGCGCCAGCAGCTTGTTGCCAGATGGAAACACCATATATTTT.

The V and J genes are TRBV7-9 and TRBJ2-1, with 7 bases lining up with TRBD1. The CDR3 loop spans 14 amino acids. The V segment lost 5 bases and the J segment 5 bases; nucleotides outside the gene matches: 6. CDR1 is SEHNR, CDR2 FQNEAQ, per germline (reference sequence). Here the CDR3 DNA reads TGTGCCAGCAGCCATAAGGGGGCCCACAATGAGCAGTTCTTC. Protein: CASSHKGAHNEQFF.